This T cell receptor beta chain was documented in a study of blood T cell repertoires in COVID-19. On the study more broadly: Samples came from the United States, Italy and Spain, spanning acute and convalescent COVID-19. PBMCs, B-cell-depleted T cells, or T cells provided the cDNA or gDNA that made up the material.

J lost 6 bases, V lost 3 bases, and 10 bases had no gene match. The CDR3 loop spans 15 amino acids. CDR1 and CDR2 from the germline V gene are SGHKS and YYEKEE (reference sequence). Methods used by the authors: Amplification with reference gene primers provided the estimates of nucleated cell counts. TCRdb's copy holds only in-frame clones and misses some; the assay was immunoSEQ multiplex PCR. V, J and clone size are taken as reported in that table, and D and trimming were inferred from the DNA itself. The data hold about 23,000 clones, with roughly 90% observed a single time. The sample was peripheral blood. The sequence was collected from a human donor in a cohort sampled during active COVID-19. V is TRBV5-5 and J is TRBJ2-3, with 7 positions matching TRBD1. The chain's CDR3 is CASSSGQNEVDTQYF. In DNA, the CDR3 is TGTGCCAGCAGCTCGGGACAGAACGAGGTGGATACGCAGTATTTT. The entire variable domain, with the rest obtained from reference TRBV5-5 and TRBJ2-3, is as follows: DAGVTQSPTHLIKTRGQQVTLRCSPISGHKSVSWYQQVLGQGPQFIFQYYEKEERGRGNFPDRFSARQFPNYSSELNVNALLLGDSALYLCASSSGQNEVDTQYFGPGTRLTVL.